The 2 T cell receptor beta chains in this list originate from one sample, sequenced in a study of Ad26.COV2.S vaccination and SARS-CoV-2 variants. TCRdb's table, derived via immunoSEQ multiplex PCR, lists solely in-frame clones and lacks some. The sample yields fewer than 600,000 clones, 80% to 90% seen once. Treatment: roughly 18 received Ad26.COV2.S at low or high dose, single or two shots; roughly 5 received placebo; per-sample allocation not given. On day 63 after the first injection, vaccine and placebo recipients gave samples. The source was peripheral blood, collected in a trial of Ad26.COV2.S vaccine versus placebo. These receptors were obtained from a person between 18 and 59 years old who received the Ad26.COV2.S COVID-19 vaccine or a placebo.

This sequence joins TRBV24-1 and TRBJ1-5; D not resolved. From germline, CDR1 is KGHDR and CDR2 SFDVKD. The CDR3 loop spans 12 amino acids. Trimming removed 2 bases at V and 11 bases at J, with 9 bases between. CDR3 region: CATSDSGWAQHF. DNA of the CDR3: TGTGCCACCAGTGATTCGGGCTGGGCCCAGCATTTT.

This chain links TRBV3-1 (or the pseudogene TRBV3-2) with TRBJ1-3, with unresolved D. Germline CDR1 LGHDT, CDR2 YNNKEL (reference sequence). V was pared by 7 bases and J by 0 bases, with 10 bases between. The CDR3 totals 14 residues. In nucleotides, the CDR3 is TGTGCCAGCATGGCCGCGGACTCTGGAAACACCATATATTTT. Its protein product is CASMAADSGNTIYF.